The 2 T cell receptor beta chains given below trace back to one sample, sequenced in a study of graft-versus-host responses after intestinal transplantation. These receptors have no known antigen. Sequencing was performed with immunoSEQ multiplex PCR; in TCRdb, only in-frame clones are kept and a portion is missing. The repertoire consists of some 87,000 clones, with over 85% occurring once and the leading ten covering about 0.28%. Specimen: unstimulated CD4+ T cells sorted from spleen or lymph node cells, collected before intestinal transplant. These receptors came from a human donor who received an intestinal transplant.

The CDR3 DNA reads as TGTGCCAGCAGCTTAGGCGGGAGGAGGGAAAACATTCAGTACTTC. Protein product: CASSLGGRRENIQYF. The chain joins TRBV7-2 to TRBJ2-4; 8 bases agree with TRBD2. V lost 1 base, J lost 5 bases, and 4 bases stayed unmatched. This CDR3 has 15 residues. Per germline, CDR1 SGHTA and CDR2 FQGNSA.

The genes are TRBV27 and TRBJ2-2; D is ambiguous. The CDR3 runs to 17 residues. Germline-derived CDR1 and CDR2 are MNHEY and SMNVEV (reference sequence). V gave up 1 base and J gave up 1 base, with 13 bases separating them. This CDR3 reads CASSLLVGARNTGELFF. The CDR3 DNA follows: TGTGCCAGCAGTTTATTGGTCGGAGCTAGGAACACCGGGGAGCTGTTTTTT.